Following are 24 T cell receptor beta chains from one sample sequenced in a study of beta chain features in type 1 diabetes. Points from the study as a whole: TCRB CDR3 length was moderately but significantly reduced in all four CD4+ subsets of Type 1 diabetes patients.

The study reverse transcribed the entire isolated RNA, so it sequenced expressed TCRB transcripts. The assay was immunoSEQ multiplex PCR, and TCRdb's table has in-frame clones only and misses some. The profile shows around 690,000 clones, 9.5% to 15% of them singletons. The antigens these receptors bind are not known. Sequencing was done on a sample of naive CD4+ T cells from blood. The origin of the receptors is a man aged 25 to 40 with type 1 diabetes.

The chain employs TRBV5-6 and TRBJ1-6, with D perhaps matching TRBD1 (5 bases). There are 14 residues in the CDR3. Per germline, CDR1 SGHDT and CDR2 YYEEEE. V lost 2 bases to trimming and J lost 6 bases, with 9 bases between them. CDR3 sequence (DNA): TGTGCCAGCAGCTTCCGGGACGTTAATTCACCCCTCCACTTT. Amino acid sequence: CASSFRDVNSPLHF.

In its sample, this clone was seen a few times. V and J are TRBV6-6 and TRBJ2-5, with no clear D. The CDR3 has 16 residues. CDR1 is MNHNY and CDR2 is SVGAGI in the germline V gene (reference sequence). With 2 bases removed from V and 4 bases from J, the gap between germline ends came to 17 bases. As DNA, the CDR3 is TGTGCCAGCAGTTACGGAACGTCGGGCTTCGGAGAGACCCAGTACTTC. Translation: CASSYGTSGFGETQYF.

This clone was counted a few times. The chain has TRBV7-2 and TRBJ2-2, with a weak D call TRBD2 (5 bases). The CDR3 runs 14 residues. The V end lost 3 bases, the J end lost 5 bases, and 10 bases lay between the germline ends. CDR1 and CDR2 from the germline V gene are SGHTA and FQGNSA. The CDR3 nucleotides read TGTGCCAGCAGCTTTGACTACTTAACCGGGGAGCTGTTTTTT. It codes for CASSFDYLTGELFF.

The rearrangement joins TRBV6-6 to TRBJ1-6; D not resolved. The CDR3 has 12 residues. CDR1 is MNHNY and CDR2 is SVGAGI in the germline V gene (reference sequence). V was shortened by 7 bases and J by 5 bases, with 6 bases between the two germline ends. CDR3 protein: CASTRDNSPLHF. In DNA, the CDR3 is TGTGCCAGCACTAGGGATAATTCACCCCTCCACTTT.

The rearrangement joins TRBV5-4 to TRBJ2-7, with 12 bases aligning to TRBD1. CDR3 length: 15 residues. The V segment lost 4 bases and the J segment 7 bases; nucleotides outside the gene matches: 9. Germline CDR1 and CDR2: SGHNT and YYREEE (reference sequence). The CDR3 sequence is CASSLTGTGGAEQYF. DNA for the CDR3: TGTGCCAGCAGCCTGACCGGGACAGGGGGCGCGGAGCAGTACTTC.

The chain links TRBV29-1 to TRBJ2-5; the match to TRBD1 covers 10 bases. Germline lookup yields CDR1 SQVTM and CDR2 ANQGSEA. Trimming took 5 bases from V and 3 from J; bases not matched to a gene: 3. CDR3 length: 13 residues. CDR3 residues: CSVRGTGEETQYF. Here the CDR3 DNA reads TGCAGCGTTCGCGGGACAGGGGAAGAGACCCAGTACTTC.

The chain links TRBV19 to TRBJ2-7, with TRBD1 matching over 12 bases. The germline gives CDR1 LNHDA, CDR2 SQIVND (reference sequence). CDR3 length: 14 amino acids. V was pared by 10 bases and J by 6 bases, with 10 bases of the junction left unmatched. CDR3 sequence: CATDPGQGAVEQYF. The CDR3 DNA is TGTGCCACCGATCCGGGACAGGGGGCCGTCGAGCAGTACTTC.

V is TRBV6-5 and J is TRBJ1-5; D is unclear. The germline V gene encodes CDR1 MNHEY and CDR2 SVGAGI. Trimming stripped 0 bases from V and 2 bases from J, with 11 bases between. The CDR3 contains 16 residues. In nucleotides, the CDR3 is TGTGCCAGCAGTTACTCATATGGGCAGGGCAATCAGCCCCAGCATTTT. This codes for CASSYSYGQGNQPQHF.

A few counts support this clone. The rearrangement joins TRBV5-1 to TRBJ2-3; 10 positions match TRBD1. Trimming cost V 4 bases and J 6 bases; bases outside gene matches: 20. The length of the CDR3 is 19 residues. Germline assignment: CDR1 SGHRS and CDR2 YFSETQ. The CDR3 region has the DNA TGCGCCAGCAGCGCCGGGACAGGGGCCCCCTTGGGGAGTTTGGATACGCAGTATTTT. Translating gives CASSAGTGAPLGSLDTQYF.

J is TRBJ2-1 and V is TRBV7-2, with D possibly TRBD1 on 6 matching bases. This CDR3 comprises 14 residues. Per germline, CDR1 SGHTA and CDR2 FQGNSA. V gave up 1 base and J gave up 9 bases, with 13 bases separating them. CDR3 coding DNA: TGTGCCAGCAGCTTAGTAGGGACATCGGGTGAGCAGTTCTTC. Protein product: CASSLVGTSGEQFF.

This clone occurred a few times. The chain uses TRBV6-1 and TRBJ1-2; maybe TRBD1 (5 bases). The germline CDR1 and CDR2 sequences are MNHNS and SASEGT. Between the trimmed V and J ends, which lost 4 bases and 7 bases, there was a span of 13 bases. CDR3 size: 13 residues. The CDR3 sequence: CASSGGAGSGYTF. The CDR3 region has the DNA TGTGCCAGCAGTGGTGGGGCCGGGAGTGGCTACACCTTC.

This clone occurred a few times. This chain joins TRBV7-9 and TRBJ2-3, with TRBD2 matching 12 bases. The CDR3 spans 16 residues. V trimming: 4 bases; J trimming: 2 bases; junction bases outside the gene matches: 4. The germline gives CDR1 SEHNR, CDR2 FQNEAQ (reference sequence). CDR3 bases: TGTGCCAGCAGCTCCGGACTAGCGGGGAACACAGATACGCAGTATTTT. It encodes CASSSGLAGNTDTQYF.

This chain uses TRBV7-9 with TRBJ2-5, with TRBD1 matching 8 bases. CDR1 is SEHNR, CDR2 FQNEAQ, per germline (reference sequence). V lost 5 bases and J lost 5; bases outside the gene matches: 4. The CDR3 loop spans 13 amino acids. The CDR3 protein is CASSARQGETQYF. The CDR3 DNA follows: TGTGCCAGCAGCGCCAGACAGGGGGAGACCCAGTACTTC.

V gene TRBV19 combines with J gene TRBJ1-2, with D possibly matching TRBD1 (6 bases). V was trimmed by 7 bases and J by 2 bases, leaving 11 bases between them. CDR3 size: 13 residues. Germline CDR1 LNHDA, CDR2 SQIVND (reference sequence). CDR3 sequence reads: CASTRDRNYGYTF. For the CDR3, the DNA is TGTGCCAGTACGAGAGACAGGAACTATGGCTACACCTTC.

A few counts support this clone. The CDR3 DNA reads TGTGCCAGCAGCTTAGCCCCGTACAGGAACACTGAAGCTTTCTTT. This encodes CASSLAPYRNTEAFF. The chain couples TRBV7-2 to TRBJ1-1, with no clear D. Looked up from germline, CDR1 is SGHTA and CDR2 is FQGNSA. Trimming removed 0 bases at V and 1 base at J, with 9 bases between. This CDR3 contains 15 residues. Filled out from reference TRBV7-2 and TRBJ1-1, the complete variable domain reads GAGVSQSPSNKVTEKGKDVELRCDPISGHTALYWYRQSLGQGLEFLIYFQGNSAPDKSGLPSDRFSAERTGGSVSTLTIQRTQQEDSAVYLCASSLAPYRNTEAFFGQGTRLTVV.

This clone was observed once. The gene calls are TRBV2 and TRBJ2-7; 10 bases line up with TRBD1. The germline gives CDR1 SNHLY, CDR2 FYNNEI. J gave up 1 base and V 8 bases, and 2 bases lay outside the gene matches. This CDR3 has 13 residues. CDR3 in amino acids: CASGDRGSYEQYF. As DNA, the CDR3 is TGTGCCAGCGGGGACAGGGGATCCTACGAGCAGTACTTC.

In this sample, this clone turned up a few times. This chain uses TRBV30 with TRBJ1-2, with 8 bases matching TRBD1. The CDR3 spans 13 residues. The J segment lost 3 bases and the V segment lost 7 bases, leaving 7 bases of the junction unmatched. In germline, CDR1 is GTSNPN, CDR2 SVGIG (reference sequence). CDR3 region: CASTGQGDYGYTF. For the CDR3, the DNA is TGTGCCTCTACCGGACAGGGCGACTATGGCTACACCTTC.

V is TRBV18 and J is TRBJ1-2, with 9 bases fitting TRBD1. V trimming: 4 bases; J trimming: 3 bases; junction bases outside the gene matches: 3. Germline CDR1 reads KGHSH; CDR2 reads LQKENI. The CDR3 is 14 residues long. The CDR3 DNA follows: TGTGCCAGCTCACGGGACAGGGCTGACTATGGCTACACCTTC. Its protein product is CASSRDRADYGYTF.

This clone was picked up one time. This chain uses TRBV9 with TRBJ1-1, with 7 positions matching TRBD1. Germline CDR1 reads SGDLS; CDR2 reads YYNGEE. V lost 4 bases, J lost 4 bases, and 10 bases stayed unmatched. The CDR3 extends over 15 amino acids. The CDR3 loop reads CASSPQTGFSTEAFF. The CDR3 bases are TGTGCCAGCAGCCCCCAGACAGGGTTCAGCACTGAAGCTTTCTTT.

V is TRBV5-1 and J is TRBJ2-3, with D possibly matching TRBD2 (7 bases). The germline V gene has CDR1 SGHRS and CDR2 YFSETQ. The CDR3 sequence is 15 residues long. The V and J ends lost 2 bases and 0 bases respectively, with 10 bases between them. CDR3 in DNA: TGCGCCAGCAGCTTCGGGGGGCTCAGCACAGATACGCAGTATTTT. It codes for CASSFGGLSTDTQYF. The full variable domain, with the rest looked up from reference TRBV5-1 and TRBJ2-3, is KAGVTQTPRYLIKTRGQQVTLSCSPISGHRSVSWYQQTPGQGLQFLFEYFSETQRNKGNFPGRFSGRQFSNSRSEMNVSTLELGDSALYLCASSFGGLSTDTQYFGPGTRLTVL.

The V and J genes are TRBV5-4 and TRBJ2-3; TRBD2 agrees at 7 bases. J gave up 1 base and V 3 bases, and 8 bases lay outside the gene matches. Germline V CDR1 and CDR2: SGHNT, YYREEE (reference sequence). This CDR3 comprises 16 residues. CDR3 in DNA: TGTGCCAGCAGCTCGTCTTGGGCGGGAGGCACAGATACGCAGTATTTT. This sequence encodes CASSSSWAGGTDTQYF.

This clone was found a few times. This chain joins TRBV27 and TRBJ2-3; TRBD1 might be the D (6 bases). CDR3 size: 17 residues. CDR1 is MNHEY and CDR2 is SMNVEV in the germline V gene (reference sequence). V was trimmed by 4 bases and J by 0 bases, leaving 17 bases between them. This chain's CDR3 is CASSSPGGFSSTDTQYF. The CDR3 bases are TGTGCCAGCAGTTCCCCTGGGGGCTTCTCTAGCACAGATACGCAGTATTTT.

This chain links TRBV9 with TRBJ1-2, with D tentatively TRBD1 (5 bases). The V end was cut by 2 bases, the J end by 4 bases, with 15 bases between. From germline, CDR1 is SGDLS and CDR2 YYNGEE. The CDR3 length is 15 residues. Here the CDR3 DNA reads TGTGCCAGCAGCGTTTCCACGACAGATAGCTATGGCTACACCTTC. Its translation: CASSVSTTDSYGYTF.

This clone appeared a few times. This sequence joins TRBV4-2 and TRBJ2-5, with 8 positions matching TRBD1. V shed 3 bases and J 3 bases; nucleotides not matched to a gene: 9. There are 16 residues in the CDR3. Germline V gene lookup returns CDR1 LGHNA and CDR2 YNFKEQ. As DNA, the CDR3 is TGTGCCAGCAGCCAGTACCCGGGACAGGAAAAAGAGACCCAGTACTTC. It encodes CASSQYPGQEKETQYF.